Listed below are T cell receptor beta chains from one sample, sequenced in a study of post-analysis software for immune sequencing data. MiXCR was run by TCRdb on the PCR reads, yielding one entry per CDR3 protein. The data show 820,000 or so distinct CDR3 sequences, around 50% seen once. Sequencing was performed on blood. The origin of the receptors is a girl between 10 and 17 years old with multiple sclerosis. Both conserved end residues are part of each CDR3. D genes are given only for firm matches. A row's size may be missing; if present it is once, few, many or a size class.

>NA|once|TRBV5-1|TRBJ1-2
TGCGCCAGCAGACCGGACACCCCGTCTGGCTACACCTTC
CASRPDTPSGYTF
>TRBD2|NA|TRBV12-3/TRBV12-4|TRBJ2-7
TGTGCCAGCAGTTTAGGACTAGCGGGAGGGCCAAACTACGAGCAGTACTTC
CASSLGLAGGPNYEQYF
>TRBD1|few|TRBV7-6|TRBJ2-3
TGTGCCAGCAGCTCGACAGGGGGCAACGCAGATACGCAGTATTTT
CASSSTGGNADTQYF
>NA|few|TRBV29-1|TRBJ2-7
TGCAGCGTTGAAGGGGGTCCCTCCTACGAGCAGTACTTC
CSVEGGPSYEQYF
>NA|NA|TRBV6-6|TRBJ1-5
TGTGCCGCAGCGGGGGGGGATAGCAATCAGCCCCAGCATTTT
CAAAGGDSNQPQHF
>TRBD1|few|TRBV5-1|TRBJ1-1
TGCGCCAGCAGCGGAGGACAGGGGGACACTGAAGCTTTCTTT
CASSGGQGDTEAFF
>NA|few|TRBV7-9|TRBJ2-3
TGTGCCAGAGATGGCGGAAGATCTAGCACAGATACGCAGTATTTT
CARDGGRSSTDTQYF
>NA|NA|TRBV10-3|TRBJ2-7
TGTGCCATCACTTCCGACAGGTTGAGGGGCGAGCAGTACTTC
CAITSDRLRGEQYF
>TRBD2|NA|TRBV27|TRBJ2-5
TGTGCCAGCAGTGGGGGCAGGGGTAGCGGGAGTCGAGAGACCCAGTACTTC
CASSGGRGSGSRETQYF
>NA|few|TRBV2|TRBJ2-7
TGTGCCACCGCCAGAGGGAGTGAGTTCGAGCAGTACTTC
CATARGSEFEQYF
>NA|few|TRBV13|TRBJ1-2
TGTGCCAGCAGCAACCGGGACTATGGCTACACCTTC
CASSNRDYGYTF
>TRBD2|few|TRBV7-2|TRBJ2-7
TGTGCCAGCAGCCAACGCTCCACTAGCGGGCCTGCCTACGAGCAGTACTTC
CASSQRSTSGPAYEQYF
>NA|NA|TRBV9|TRBJ1-1
TGTGCCAGCAGCGTAGAGGCTCAGGGGCGCGAGGCTTTCTTT
CASSVEAQGREAFF
>TRBD2|NA|TRBV5-1|TRBJ2-5
TGCGCCAGCAGGTCCGGGACTAGCGACGTGGAGACCCAGTACTTC
CASRSGTSDVETQYF
>TRBD1|NA|TRBV5-1|TRBJ2-3
TGCGCCAGCAGCGGAACAGGGGGCTCTACAGATACGCAGTATTTT
CASSGTGGSTDTQYF
>TRBD2|few|TRBV5-5|TRBJ2-7
TGTGCCAGCAGCTTTAGCGGGGGCCTAACCTACGAGCAGTACTTC
CASSFSGGLTYEQYF
>TRBD1|NA|TRBV25-1|TRBJ1-5
TGTGCCAGTAGTGACAGGGGGCTGGGTCAGCCCCAGCATTTT
CASSDRGLGQPQHF
>NA|NA|TRBV15|TRBJ1-2
TGTGCCACCAGCAGAACCTTGGACAGAAATGGCTACACCTTC
CATSRTLDRNGYTF
>NA|NA|TRBV7-9|TRBJ2-1
TGTGCCAGCAGCGGGAGGGGACAGGAGCAGTTCTTC
CASSGRGQEQFF
>TRBD1|few|TRBV12-3/TRBV12-4|TRBJ2-3
TGTGCCAGCAGTCCGAGACACGTGCCGGGACAGGGGACTAGCACAGATACGCAGTATTTT
CASSPRHVPGQGTSTDTQYF
>NA|NA|TRBV29-1|TRBJ2-7
TGCAGCGTTGCTGGAAGGGTCAGGGACTACGAGCAGTACTTC
CSVAGRVRDYEQYF
>TRBD2|few|TRBV15|TRBJ2-4
TGTGCCACCAGCCGCGGGACTAGCGGGAGCTCCATTCAGTACTTC
CATSRGTSGSSIQYF
>TRBD1|NA|TRBV20-1|TRBJ2-4
TGCAGTGCTAACAGGGGAAACAATGAGCAGTACTTC
CSANRGNNEQYF
>NA|NA|TRBV2|TRBJ2-5
TGTGCCAGCAGTGAACTGGGCGCCCAAGAGACCCAGTACTTC
CASSELGAQETQYF
>NA|few|TRBV11-2|TRBJ1-2
TGTGCCAGCAGCTTAGCGGGGGTCTATGGCTACACCTTC
CASSLAGVYGYTF
>TRBD1|NA|TRBV18|TRBJ2-7
TGTGCCAGCTCACCACCAAGATTGCCGGGACAGAGCTCCTACGAGCAGTACTTC
CASSPPRLPGQSSYEQYF
>NA|NA|TRBV29-1|TRBJ1-4
TGCAGCGTTGTGTGGGTGGGTGAAAAACTGTTTTTT
CSVVWVGEKLFF
>NA|few|TRBV12-3/TRBV12-4|TRBJ2-7
TGTGCCAGCAGTTCCGGGGGGCGCAAGTACGAGCAGTACTTC
CASSSGGRKYEQYF
>TRBD2|NA|TRBV20-1|TRBJ2-3
TGCAGTGCTAGAGCTACTAGCGGGGCTTACACAGATACGCAGTATTTT
CSARATSGAYTDTQYF